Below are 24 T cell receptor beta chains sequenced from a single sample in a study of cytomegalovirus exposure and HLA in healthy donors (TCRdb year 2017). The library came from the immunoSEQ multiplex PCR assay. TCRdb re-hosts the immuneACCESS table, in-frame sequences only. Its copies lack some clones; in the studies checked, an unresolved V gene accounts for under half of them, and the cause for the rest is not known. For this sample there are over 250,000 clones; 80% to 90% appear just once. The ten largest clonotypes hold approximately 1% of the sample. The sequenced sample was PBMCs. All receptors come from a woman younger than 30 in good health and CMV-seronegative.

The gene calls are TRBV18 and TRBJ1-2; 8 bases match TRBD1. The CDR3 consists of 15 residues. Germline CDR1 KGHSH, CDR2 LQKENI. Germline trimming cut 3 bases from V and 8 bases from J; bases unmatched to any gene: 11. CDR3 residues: CASSPQDRGRVGYTF. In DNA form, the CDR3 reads TGTGCCAGCTCACCCCAAGACAGGGGAAGGGTCGGCTACACCTTC. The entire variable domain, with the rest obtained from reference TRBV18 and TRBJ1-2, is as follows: NAGVMQNPRHLVRRRGQEARLRCSPMKGHSHVYWYRQLPEEGLKFMVYLQKENIIDESGMPKERFSAEFPKEGPSILRIQQVVRGDSAAYFCASSPQDRGRVGYTFGSGTRLTVV.

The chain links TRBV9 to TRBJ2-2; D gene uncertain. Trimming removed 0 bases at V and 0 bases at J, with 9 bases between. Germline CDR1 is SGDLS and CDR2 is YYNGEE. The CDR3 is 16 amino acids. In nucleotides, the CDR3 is TGTGCCAGCAGCGTAGTTCTTAGCCCGAACACCGGGGAGCTGTTTTTT. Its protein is CASSVVLSPNTGELFF.

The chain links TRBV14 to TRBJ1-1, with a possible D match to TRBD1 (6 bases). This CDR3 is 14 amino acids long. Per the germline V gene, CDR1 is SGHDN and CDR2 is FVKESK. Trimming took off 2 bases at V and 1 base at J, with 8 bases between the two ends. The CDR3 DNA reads TGTGCCAGCAGCCAAAACAGGGCGAACACTGAAGCTTTCTTT. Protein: CASSQNRANTEAFF.

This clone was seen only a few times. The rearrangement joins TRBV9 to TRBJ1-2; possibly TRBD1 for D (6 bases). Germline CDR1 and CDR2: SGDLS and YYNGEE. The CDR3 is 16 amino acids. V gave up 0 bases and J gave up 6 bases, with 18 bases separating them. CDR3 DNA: TGTGCCAGCAGCGTAGTGGGGGGGCAGTCGGCCGATGGCTACACCTTC. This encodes CASSVVGGQSADGYTF.

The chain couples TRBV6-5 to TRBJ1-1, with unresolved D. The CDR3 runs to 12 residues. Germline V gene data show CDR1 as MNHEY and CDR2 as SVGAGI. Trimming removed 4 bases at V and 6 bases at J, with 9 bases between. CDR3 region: CASSSRLPEAFF. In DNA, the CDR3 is TGTGCCAGCAGTTCACGACTGCCTGAAGCTTTCTTT.

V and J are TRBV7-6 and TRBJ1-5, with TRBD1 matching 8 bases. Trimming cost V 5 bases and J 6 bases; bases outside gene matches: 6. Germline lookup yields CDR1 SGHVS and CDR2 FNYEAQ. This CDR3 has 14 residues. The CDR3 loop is CASSVFTGGQPQHF. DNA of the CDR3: TGTGCCAGCAGCGTATTTACAGGGGGTCAGCCCCAGCATTTT.

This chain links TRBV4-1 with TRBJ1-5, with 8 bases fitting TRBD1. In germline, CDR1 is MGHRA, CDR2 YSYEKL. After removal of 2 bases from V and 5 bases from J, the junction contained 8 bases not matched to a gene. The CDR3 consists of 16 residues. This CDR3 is CASSQLPGQGHQPQHF. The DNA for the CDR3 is TGCGCCAGCAGCCAACTGCCAGGACAGGGCCATCAGCCCCAGCATTTT.

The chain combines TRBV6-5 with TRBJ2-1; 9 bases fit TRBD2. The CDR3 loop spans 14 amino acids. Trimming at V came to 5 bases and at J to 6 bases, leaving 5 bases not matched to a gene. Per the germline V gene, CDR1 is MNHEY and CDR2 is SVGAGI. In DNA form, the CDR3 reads TGTGCCAGCAGTGGCGGCGGGGGGGCCAATGAGCAGTTCTTC. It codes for CASSGGGGANEQFF.

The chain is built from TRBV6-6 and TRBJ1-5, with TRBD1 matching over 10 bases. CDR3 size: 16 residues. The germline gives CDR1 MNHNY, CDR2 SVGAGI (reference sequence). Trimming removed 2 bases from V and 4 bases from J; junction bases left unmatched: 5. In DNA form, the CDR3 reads TGTGCCAGCAGTTACAAGGGACAGGGGCATAATCAGCCCCAGCATTTT. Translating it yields CASSYKGQGHNQPQHF.

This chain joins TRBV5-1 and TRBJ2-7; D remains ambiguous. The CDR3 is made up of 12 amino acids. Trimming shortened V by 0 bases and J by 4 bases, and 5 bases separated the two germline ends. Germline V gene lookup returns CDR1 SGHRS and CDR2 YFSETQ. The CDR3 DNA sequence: TGCGCCAGCAGCTTGGACATTTACGAGCAGTACTTC. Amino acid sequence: CASSLDIYEQYF.

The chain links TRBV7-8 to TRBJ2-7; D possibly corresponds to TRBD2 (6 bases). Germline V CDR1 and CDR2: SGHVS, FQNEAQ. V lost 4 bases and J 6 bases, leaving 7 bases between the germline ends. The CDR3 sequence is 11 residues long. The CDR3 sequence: CASSWGGEQYF. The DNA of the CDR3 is TGTGCCAGCAGCTGGGGAGGCGAGCAGTACTTC.

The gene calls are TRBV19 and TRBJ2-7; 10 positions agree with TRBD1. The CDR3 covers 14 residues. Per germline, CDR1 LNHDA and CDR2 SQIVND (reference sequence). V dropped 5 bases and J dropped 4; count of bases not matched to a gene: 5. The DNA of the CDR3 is TGTGCCAGTAGTTCCCCGGGACAGGGGTACGAGCAGTACTTC. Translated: CASSSPGQGYEQYF.

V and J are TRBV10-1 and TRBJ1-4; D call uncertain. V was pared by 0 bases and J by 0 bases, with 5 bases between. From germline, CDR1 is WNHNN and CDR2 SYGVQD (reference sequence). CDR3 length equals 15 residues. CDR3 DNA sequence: TGCGCCAGCAGTGAGTCAGGAGCAACTAATGAAAAACTGTTTTTT. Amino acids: CASSESGATNEKLFF.

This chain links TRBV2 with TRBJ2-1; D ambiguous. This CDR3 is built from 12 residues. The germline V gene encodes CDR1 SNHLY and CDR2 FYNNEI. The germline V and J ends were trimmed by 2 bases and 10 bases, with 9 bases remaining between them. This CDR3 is CASSESRSEQFF. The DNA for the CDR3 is TGTGCCAGCAGTGAATCGCGAAGCGAGCAGTTCTTC.

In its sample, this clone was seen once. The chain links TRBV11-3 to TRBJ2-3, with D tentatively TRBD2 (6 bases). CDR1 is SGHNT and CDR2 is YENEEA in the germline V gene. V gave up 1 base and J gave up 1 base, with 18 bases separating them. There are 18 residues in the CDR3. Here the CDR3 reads CASSLGGRVGEGTDTQYF. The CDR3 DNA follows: TGTGCCAGCAGCTTAGGTGGTCGGGTTGGGGAGGGCACAGATACGCAGTATTTT. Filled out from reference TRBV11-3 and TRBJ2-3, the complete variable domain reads EAGVVQSPRYKIIEKKQPVAFWCNPISGHNTLYWYLQNLGQGPELLIRYENEEAVDDSQLPKDRFSAERLKGVDSTLKIQPAELGDSAVYLCASSLGGRVGEGTDTQYFGPGTRLTVL.

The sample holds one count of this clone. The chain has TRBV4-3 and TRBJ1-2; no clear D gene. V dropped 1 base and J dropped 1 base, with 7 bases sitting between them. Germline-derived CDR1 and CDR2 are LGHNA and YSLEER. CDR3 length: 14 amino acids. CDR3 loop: CASSQGQNNYGYTF. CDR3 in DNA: TGCGCCAGCAGCCAAGGGCAGAATAACTATGGCTACACCTTC.

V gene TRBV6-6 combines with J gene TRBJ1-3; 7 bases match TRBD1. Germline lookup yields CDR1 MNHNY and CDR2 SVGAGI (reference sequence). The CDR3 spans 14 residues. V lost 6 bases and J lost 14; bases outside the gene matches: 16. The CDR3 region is CASSQRQGPAPLYF. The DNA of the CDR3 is TGTGCCAGCAGCCAGAGACAGGGCCCTGCACCCCTATATTTT.

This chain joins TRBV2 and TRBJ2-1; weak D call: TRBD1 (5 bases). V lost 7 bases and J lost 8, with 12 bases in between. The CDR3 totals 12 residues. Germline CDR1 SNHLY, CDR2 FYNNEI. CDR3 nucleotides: TGTGCCAGCACTAGACAGCTCGATGAGCAGTTCTTC. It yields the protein CASTRQLDEQFF. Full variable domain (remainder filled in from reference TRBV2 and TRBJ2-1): EPEVTQTPSHQVTQMGQEVILRCVPISNHLYFYWYRQILGQKVEFLVSFYNNEISEKSEIFDDQFSVERPDGSNFTLKIRSTKLEDSAMYFCASTRQLDEQFFGPGTRLTVL.

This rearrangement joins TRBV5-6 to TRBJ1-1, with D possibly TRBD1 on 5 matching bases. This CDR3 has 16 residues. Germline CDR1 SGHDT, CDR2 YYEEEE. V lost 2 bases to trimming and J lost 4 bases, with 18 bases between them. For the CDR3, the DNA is TGTGCCAGCAGCTTTGTGGGGGGTGGAAAGGTCACTGAAGCTTTCTTT. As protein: CASSFVGGGKVTEAFF.

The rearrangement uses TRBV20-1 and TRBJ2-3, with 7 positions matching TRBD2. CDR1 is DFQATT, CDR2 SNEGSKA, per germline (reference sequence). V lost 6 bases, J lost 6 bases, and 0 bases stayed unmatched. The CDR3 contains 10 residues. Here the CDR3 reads CSAGRDTQYF. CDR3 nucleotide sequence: TGCAGTGCCGGGAGGGATACGCAGTATTTT.

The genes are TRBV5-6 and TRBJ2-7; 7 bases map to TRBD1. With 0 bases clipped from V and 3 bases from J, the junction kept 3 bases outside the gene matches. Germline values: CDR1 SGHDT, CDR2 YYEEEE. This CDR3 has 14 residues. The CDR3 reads CASSLGGTDYEQYF. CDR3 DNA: TGTGCCAGCAGCTTGGGGGGGACAGACTACGAGCAGTACTTC.

CDR3 sequence (DNA): TGTGCCAGCAGCAACCAGGGGGTGGCCGGGGAGCTGTTTTTT. Its protein is CASSNQGVAGELFF. V is TRBV7-7 and J is TRBJ2-2, with TRBD1 identical over 7 bases. V lost 5 bases and J lost 6; bases outside the gene matches: 6. The CDR3 has 14 residues. CDR1 is SSHAT and CDR2 is FNYEAQ in the germline V gene (reference sequence).

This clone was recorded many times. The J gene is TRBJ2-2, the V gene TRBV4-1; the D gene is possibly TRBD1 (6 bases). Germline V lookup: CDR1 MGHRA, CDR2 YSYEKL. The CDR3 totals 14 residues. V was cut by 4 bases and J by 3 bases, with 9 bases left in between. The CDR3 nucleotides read TGCGCCAGCAGCCGAAAGGGGGACACCGGGGAGCTGTTTTTT. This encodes CASSRKGDTGELFF.

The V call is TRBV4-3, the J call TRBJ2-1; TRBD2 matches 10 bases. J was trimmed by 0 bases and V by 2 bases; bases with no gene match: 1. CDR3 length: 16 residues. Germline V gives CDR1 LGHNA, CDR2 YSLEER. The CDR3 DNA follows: TGCGCCAGCAGCCAACGGACTAGCGGCTCCTACAATGAGCAGTTCTTC. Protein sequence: CASSQRTSGSYNEQFF.